The rows below give T cell receptor beta chains drawn from one sample of a study of blood T cell repertoires in COVID-19. This table comes from immunoSEQ multiplex PCR, and its TCRdb copy is limited to in-frame clones, with some not included. Of tens of thousands of clones listed, approximately 77% are singletons. The specimen sequenced was peripheral blood. These receptors were obtained from a man between 65 and 80 years old with COVID-19, enrolled during active disease. CDR3s include the opening cysteine and the closing phenylalanine or tryptophan. A D gene is named only where the DNA matches it firmly. For some rows the clone size is stated as once, few or many, or as a class when expanded; others skip it.

v_gene	j_gene	d_gene	abundance	CDR3nt	CDR3aa
TRBV7-9	TRBJ2-7	NA	few	TGTGCCAGCAGCTCCCAGTTGGCGGGTGAGCAGTACTTC	CASSSQLAGEQYF
TRBV4-3	TRBJ2-1	TRBD2	NA	TGCGCCAGCAGCCAAGATGGGACTAGCGGGAGGTATGAGCAGTTCTTC	CASSQDGTSGRYEQFF
TRBV5-1	TRBJ2-1	NA	NA	TGCGCCAGCAGCTTGGCCAGGCCCCTGCTAATGCAGTTCTTC	CASSLARPLLMQFF
TRBV15	TRBJ2-3	NA	NA	TGTGCCACCAGCAGGAGTCCCACCGCCCACACAGATACGCAGTATTTT	CATSRSPTAHTDTQYF
TRBV27	TRBJ1-1	NA	NA	TGTGCCTCCGGGGTGAACACTGAAGCTTTCTTT	CASGVNTEAFF
TRBV11-2	TRBJ2-7	NA	NA	TGTGCCAGCAGCCCTCGGACGGGGTTTGGAAACGAGCAGTACTTC	CASSPRTGFGNEQYF
TRBV12-3/TRBV12-4	TRBJ1-2	NA	NA	TGTGCCAGCAGTTTTAGCAGCTATGGCTACACCTTC	CASSFSSYGYTF
TRBV28	TRBJ1-5	NA	NA	TGTGCCAGCAGTTTCGGGACAAAATATCAGCCCCAGCATTTT	CASSFGTKYQPQHF
TRBV5-1	TRBJ2-5	TRBD2	NA	TGCGCCAGCAGCTTGGTAGGGACTAGAGGGGAGACCCAGTACTTC	CASSLVGTRGETQYF
TRBV9	TRBJ2-2	TRBD1	NA	TGTGCCAGCAGCACCCGACAGGGTAACACCGGGGAGCTGTTTTTT	CASSTRQGNTGELFF
TRBV9	TRBJ2-7	NA	NA	TGTGCCAGCAGCGTAGAGGGACATAGCTCCTACGAGCAGTACTTC	CASSVEGHSSYEQYF
TRBV27	TRBJ1-1	NA	NA	TGTGCCAGCAGAATAGATACCCGGAACACTGAAGCTTTCTTT	CASRIDTRNTEAFF
TRBV6-5	TRBJ1-2	TRBD1	NA	TGTGCCAGCAGTACGGGACAGGGGGTATTAGGGGGCTACACCTTC	CASSTGQGVLGGYTF
TRBV5-1	TRBJ2-2	NA	NA	TGCGCCAGCAGCTTGAAGGGAGGGGGCACCGGGGAGCTGTTTTTT	CASSLKGGGTGELFF
TRBV19	TRBJ2-7	TRBD2	NA	TGTGCCAGTAGTAGTAGCGGGAGGGCCTGGGAGCAGTACTTC	CASSSSGRAWEQYF
TRBV4-1	TRBJ1-2	NA	once	TGCGCCAGCAGCCAAATGGAGGACTATGGCTACACCTTC	CASSQMEDYGYTF
TRBV7-2	TRBJ1-1	NA	few	TGTGCCAGCAGCGACAGTAGGGGAGGCACTGAAGCTTTCTTT	CASSDSRGGTEAFF
TRBV7-3	TRBJ1-2	TRBD1	NA	TGTGCCAGCAGCTTAAACCCGGCAGGGGGAGGCTCCGGCTACACCTTC	CASSLNPAGGGSGYTF
TRBV20-1	TRBJ1-3	NA	few	TGCGGAGGATACGGTGGAAACACCATATATTTT	CGGYGGNTIYF
TRBV6-6	TRBJ2-7	TRBD2	NA	TGTGCCAGCAGTACCTCCCAGCGGGGGGCCTACGAGCAGTACTTC	CASSTSQRGAYEQYF
TRBV10-1	TRBJ2-5	TRBD2	NA	TGCGCCAGCAGTTTTAAGGCGGGAGATCAAGAGACCCAGTACTTC	CASSFKAGDQETQYF
TRBV7-8	TRBJ1-2	NA	NA	TGTGCCAGCAGCCCGACGACAGTAAGGAACGGTGGCTACACCTTC	CASSPTTVRNGGYTF
TRBV2	TRBJ1-1	TRBD1	NA	TGTGCCAGCAGATTTGGGACAGCAGCCTCTGAAGCTTTCTTT	CASRFGTAASEAFF
TRBV3-1/TRBV3-2	TRBJ2-7	TRBD1	once	TGTGCCAGCAGCCACCAGGGACAGGGAGAGTACGAGCAGTACTTC	CASSHQGQGEYEQYF
TRBV7-8	TRBJ2-1	NA	NA	TGTGCCAGCAGCTCCGTTCCTCTTCCCAATGAGCAGTTCTTC	CASSSVPLPNEQFF
TRBV6-2/TRBV6-3	TRBJ2-1	NA	NA	TGTGCCAGCAGTGGTCACCGACAACGACCCGGCAGGAACAATGAGCAGTTCTTC	CASSGHRQRPGRNNEQFF
TRBV5-6	TRBJ2-2	TRBD2	NA	TGTGCCAGCAGCTCGACTAGCGGGAGTCCCGGGGAGCTGTTTTTT	CASSSTSGSPGELFF
TRBV9	TRBJ2-2	TRBD2	many	TGTGCCAGCAGCGGCGGGGGGCTGGGCACCGGGGAGCTGTTTTTT	CASSGGGLGTGELFF
TRBV6-2/TRBV6-3	TRBJ2-1	NA	NA	TGTGCCAGCAGTTCACCCGGGACTTCCGCCTACAATGAGCAGTTCTTC	CASSSPGTSAYNEQFF
TRBV18	TRBJ1-3	TRBD1	NA	TGTGCCAGCTCACCACCGGCAGGGGGTTCTGGAAACACCATATATTTT	CASSPPAGGSGNTIYF
TRBV28	TRBJ1-1	NA	NA	TGTGCCAGCAGTCCCCATGAGGGAGTATCCACTGAAGCTTTCTTT	CASSPHEGVSTEAFF
TRBV28	TRBJ2-7	TRBD1	NA	TGTGCCAGCAGTCCGGGACAGGGCTACGAGCAGTACTTC	CASSPGQGYEQYF
TRBV6-5	TRBJ1-6	TRBD1	once	TGTGCCAGCAGTTCGGACAGGGGGCTTTATAATTCACCCCTCCACTTT	CASSSDRGLYNSPLHF
TRBV11-2	TRBJ2-2	TRBD1	NA	TGTGCCAGCAGCACCCAGGGGGCGGGCGCCGGGGAGCTGTTTTTT	CASSTQGAGAGELFF
TRBV3-1/TRBV3-2	TRBJ1-2	NA	few	TGTGCCAGCAAATCGCCCCAGGATGGCTACACCTTC	CASKSPQDGYTF